One and the same sample provided the 3 T cell receptor beta chains below, sequenced in a study of T cell repertoires in cytomegalovirus infection. TCRdb reprocessed the reads with MiXCR, giving one entry per CDR3 protein. The sample lists about 830,000 distinct CDR3 sequences; 30% to 35% were seen once. Their target antigens are unknown. Material: cultured CD8+ T cells from PBMCs, obtained from culture after CMV antigen stimulation. These TCRs come from a human donor in good health (CMV status not recorded). Some clones in this sample may be carry-over from other donors' samples.

This clonotype showed up many times. The gene calls are TRBV6-1 and TRBJ2-7; TRBD2 agrees at 9 bases. Germline-derived CDR1 and CDR2 are MNHNS and SASEGT. V shed 5 bases, J shed 4 bases, and the junction held 12 bases outside the gene matches. The CDR3 extends over 16 amino acids. The CDR3 loop reads CASSPPERGAEYEQYV. DNA of the CDR3: TGTGCCAGCAGTCCCCCAGAGCGGGGGGCGGAGTACGAGCAGTACGTC.

The rearrangement uses TRBV7-9 and TRBJ1-1; D is undetermined. Germline V gene data show CDR1 as SEHNR and CDR2 as FQNEAQ (reference sequence). The V gene lost 5 bases and the J gene lost 7 bases, with 11 bases spanning the gap. The CDR3 is 12 amino acids. CDR3 in amino acids: CASSPRPDEAFF. CDR3 coding DNA: TGTGCCAGCAGCCCCCGACCGGATGAAGCTTTCTTT.

The chain carries TRBV6-6 and TRBJ1-5; 7 bases match TRBD1. Germline CDR1 reads MNHNY; CDR2 reads SVGAGI (reference sequence). The CDR3 has 13 residues. The ends lost 2 bases at V and 10 bases at J; junction bases unmatched: 5. CDR3 sequence (DNA): TGTGCCAGCAGTTACCCAGGGGGAGTACCCCAGCATTTT. Translation: CASSYPGGVPQHF.